This is a list of T cell receptor beta chains from one sample in a study of blood T cell repertoires in COVID-19. Only in-frame clones appear in the TCRdb table, and some are missing; sequencing was by immunoSEQ multiplex PCR. The sample lists 140,000 or so clones, approximately 85% occurring once. Material: peripheral blood. The receptor source for this set is a man aged 70-80 years with acute or convalescent COVID-19. Both conserved end residues are part of each CDR3. The order of the fields is D gene, clone size, J gene, V gene, CDR3 DNA, CDR3 protein. D genes are given only for firm matches. Clone size, where shown, is once, few, many, or a class for clones that have expanded.

>.|.|TRBJ2-6|TRBV6-5
TGTGCCAGCAGGGAGCGAAGCTCTGGGGCCAACGTCCTGACTTTC
CASRERSSGANVLTF
>TRBD1|.|TRBJ1-2|TRBV28
TGTGCCAGCAGCCCTAGGGGACAGGGGGCCCCAAGGAGGGGCTACACCTTC
CASSPRGQGAPRRGYTF
>TRBD2|.|TRBJ2-3|TRBV30
TGTGCCTACCGACTAGCGGGAGCCCCAGATACGCAGTATTTT
CAYRLAGAPDTQYF
>.|.|TRBJ2-1|TRBV20-1
TGCAGTGCTAGACGAGCTCGTCAGTTCTTC
CSARRARQFF
>.|.|TRBJ1-5|TRBV18
TGTGCCAGCTCACCGCGAGGGCAGTCGGGTCGGCAGCCCCAGCATTTT
CASSPRGQSGRQPQHF
>.|.|TRBJ2-2|TRBV19
TGTGCCAGTAGACAGGGGGGGACCGGGGAGCTGTTTTTT
CASRQGGTGELFF
>TRBD1|.|TRBJ1-1|TRBV5-1
TGCGCCAGCAGCCGGGACAGGGGGGCGGCTTTCTTT
CASSRDRGAAFF
>.|.|TRBJ1-2|TRBV12-3/TRBV12-4
TGTGCCAGCAGTTCAGGGAACCGCTATGGCTACACCTTC
CASSSGNRYGYTF
>.|.|TRBJ2-1|TRBV3-1/TRBV3-2
TGTGCCAGCAGCCAAGGCCAGGGGCGCTCCTACAATGAGCAGTTCTTC
CASSQGQGRSYNEQFF
>.|.|TRBJ2-5|TRBV6-6
TGTGCCAGCAGGGGAGGGGGAGTGGGAATGGAAGAGACCCAGTACTTC
CASRGGGVGMEETQYF
>TRBD2|.|TRBJ2-1|TRBV2
TGTGCCAGCGTCCAACTAGCGGGGGCCCCGGGTGAGCAGTTCTTC
CASVQLAGAPGEQFF
>.|.|TRBJ2-5|TRBV3-1/TRBV3-2
TGTGCCAGCAGCCAAGATTCTCAGGGTCGCCAGACCCAGTACTTC
CASSQDSQGRQTQYF
>TRBD2|.|TRBJ2-3|TRBV3-1/TRBV3-2
TGTGCCAGCAGCCAAGATAGGCTAGCGGGAGGGAGGGCAGATACGCAGTATTTT
CASSQDRLAGGRADTQYF
>.|few|TRBJ1-1|TRBV10-3
TGTGCCAGCACTTCCGGCTCCAGGGGCCCCTTGATGGACACTGAAGCTTTCTTT
CASTSGSRGPLMDTEAFF
>.|.|TRBJ2-4|TRBV2
TGTGCCAGCAGTGAGAGGTCAGGGAGGTCCAAAAACATTCAGTACTTC
CASSERSGRSKNIQYF
>TRBD1|.|TRBJ1-1|TRBV6-1
TGTGCCAGCAGTGAGACACGACAGGGCGCTGAAGCTTTCTTT
CASSETRQGAEAFF
>TRBD2|few|TRBJ2-2|TRBV7-9
TGTGCCAGCACCGGACTAGCGGGAGGGGAGACCGGGGAGCTGTTTTTT
CASTGLAGGETGELFF
>TRBD1|once|TRBJ2-2|TRBV11-2
TGTGCCAGCAGCTTAAGGCGGGGGACAGGGATCACCGGGGAGCTGTTTTTT
CASSLRRGTGITGELFF
>TRBD2|.|TRBJ2-7|TRBV7-9
TGTGCCAGCAGCGTGGGACTAGCCAACGAGCAGTACTTC
CASSVGLANEQYF
>TRBD2|.|TRBJ2-3|TRBV2
TGTGCCAGCAGGGAACTAGCGGGTAGCACAGATACGCAGTATTTT
CASRELAGSTDTQYF
>TRBD1|.|TRBJ1-2|TRBV11-2
TGTGCCAGCAGTCCCGGGACAGACTATGGCTACACCTTC
CASSPGTDYGYTF
>TRBD1|.|TRBJ2-1|TRBV12-5
TGTGCTAGTGGTACCGGGGACAGGGGAGATGAGAATGAGCAGTTCTTC
CASGTGDRGDENEQFF
>.|.|TRBJ2-5|TRBV11-2
TGTGCCAGCAGCTACCCCCGCAGCGGGCAAGAGACCCAGTACTTC
CASSYPRSGQETQYF
>.|.|TRBJ1-6|TRBV7-2
TGTGCCAGCAGCCTCGGACAGAGCTCCTATAATTCACCCCTCCACTTT
CASSLGQSSYNSPLHF
>.|.|TRBJ2-2|TRBV11-2
TGTGCCAGCAGCTTACAGGGGACCGGGGAGCTGTTTTTT
CASSLQGTGELFF
>TRBD2|many|TRBJ2-7|TRBV2
TGTGCCAGCAGGCGGGAGGGGGTATACGAGCAGTACTTC
CASRREGVYEQYF
>.|.|TRBJ1-2|TRBV28
TGTGCCAGCAGTTTACCCCCCGGGGGGGCGCGTGGCTACACCTTC
CASSLPPGGARGYTF
>.|.|TRBJ1-6|TRBV5-1
TGCGCCAGCAGCTTGGAAGAGGGACTGACTTCACCCCTCCACTTT
CASSLEEGLTSPLHF
>.|few|TRBJ1-1|TRBV14
TGTGCCAGCACCCCGGGTACAGGGATAAACACTGAAGCTTTCTTT
CASTPGTGINTEAFF
>.|.|TRBJ2-1|TRBV4-2
TGTGCCAGCAGCCAAGAGGGGGCCTATGAGCAGTTCTTC
CASSQEGAYEQFF
>.|.|TRBJ1-5|TRBV4-1
TGCGCCAGCAGCCAGAGGCTCGGGTTGGGTCAGCCCCAGCATTTT
CASSQRLGLGQPQHF
>TRBD1|.|TRBJ1-4|TRBV3-1/TRBV3-2
TGTGCCAGCAGCACCCAACTCGGGACAGGGGAAGGTAAACTGTTTTTT
CASSTQLGTGEGKLFF
>.|.|TRBJ2-1|TRBV24-1
TGTGCCACCAGTGACCCTACTAGCCGGTACTACAATGAGCAGTTCTTC
CATSDPTSRYYNEQFF
>.|.|TRBJ2-1|TRBV11-2
TGTGCCAGCAGCTTAGAGCGGGTAGCCCGGAATGAGCAGTTCTTC
CASSLERVARNEQFF
>.|.|TRBJ1-2|TRBV2
TGTGCCAGCAGTCCTAACAGGGAGCGGACAAATGGCTACACCTTC
CASSPNRERTNGYTF
>.|.|TRBJ1-1|TRBV6-6
TGTGCCAGCAGTGACACAGGTGAAACTGAAGCTTTCTTT
CASSDTGETEAFF
>TRBD1|.|TRBJ2-6|TRBV19
TGTGCCAGTAGTACCCACAGGGGACCCGGGGCCAACGTCCTGACTTTC
CASSTHRGPGANVLTF
>TRBD1|.|TRBJ2-2|TRBV19
TGTGCCAGTTCTAACGGACAGGGGGCCTTAGGGCTTGGCGGGGAGCTGTTTTTT
CASSNGQGALGLGGELFF